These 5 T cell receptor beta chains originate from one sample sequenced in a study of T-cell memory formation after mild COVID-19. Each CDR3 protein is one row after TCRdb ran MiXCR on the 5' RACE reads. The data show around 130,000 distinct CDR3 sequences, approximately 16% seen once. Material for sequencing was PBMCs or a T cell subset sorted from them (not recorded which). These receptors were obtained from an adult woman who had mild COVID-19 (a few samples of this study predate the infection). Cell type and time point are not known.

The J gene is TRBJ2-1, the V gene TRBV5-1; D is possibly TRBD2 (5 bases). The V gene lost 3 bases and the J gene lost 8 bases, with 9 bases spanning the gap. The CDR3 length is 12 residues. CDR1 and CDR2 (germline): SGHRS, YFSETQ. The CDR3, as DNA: TGCGCCAGCAGCTGGGAGAGGGATGAGCAGTTCTTC. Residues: CASSWERDEQFF.

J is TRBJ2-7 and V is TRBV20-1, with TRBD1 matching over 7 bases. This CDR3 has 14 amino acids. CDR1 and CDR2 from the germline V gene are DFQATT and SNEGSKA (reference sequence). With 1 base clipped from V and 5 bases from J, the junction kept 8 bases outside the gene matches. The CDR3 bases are TGCAGTGCTAGAGGAGCACAGGGGATCCACGAGCAGTACTTC. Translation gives CSARGAQGIHEQYF.

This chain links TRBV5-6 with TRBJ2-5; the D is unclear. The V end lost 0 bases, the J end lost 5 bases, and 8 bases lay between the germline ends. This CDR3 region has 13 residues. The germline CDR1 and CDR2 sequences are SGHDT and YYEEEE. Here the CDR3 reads CASSLEVPETQYF. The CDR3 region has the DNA TGTGCCAGCAGCTTGGAGGTCCCGGAGACCCAGTACTTC.

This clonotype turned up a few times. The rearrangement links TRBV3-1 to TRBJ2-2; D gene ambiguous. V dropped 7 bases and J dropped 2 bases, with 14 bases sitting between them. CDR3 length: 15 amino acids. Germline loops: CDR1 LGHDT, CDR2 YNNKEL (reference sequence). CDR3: CASTPQRTNTGELFF. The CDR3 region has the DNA TGTGCCAGCACCCCCCAAAGAACTAACACCGGGGAGCTGTTTTTT.

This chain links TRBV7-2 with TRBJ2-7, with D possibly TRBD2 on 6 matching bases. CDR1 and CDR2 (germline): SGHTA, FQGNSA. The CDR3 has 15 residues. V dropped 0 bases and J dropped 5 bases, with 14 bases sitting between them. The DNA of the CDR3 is TGTGCCAGCAGCTTAGCGGCGTACGGGGGTAACGAGCAGTACTTC. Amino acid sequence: CASSLAAYGGNEQYF. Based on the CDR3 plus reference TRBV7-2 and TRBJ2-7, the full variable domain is GAGVSQSPSNKVTEKGKDVELRCDPISGHTALYWYRQSLGQGLEFLIYFQGNSAPDKSGLPSDRFSAERTGGSVSTLTIQRTQQEDSAVYLCASSLAAYGGNEQYFGPGTRLTVT.